The entry that follows covers one TCR beta chain sequence. The sample is drawn from a study of response to subunit inactivated influenza vaccine. In TCRdb, the RT-PCR reads were re-called with MiXCR into one record per CDR3 protein. Found here are about 570,000 distinct CDR3 sequences, around 10% of them singletons; the top ten hold around 10%. CDR1 and CDR2 (germline): SGDLS, YYNGEE. Trimming stripped 0 bases from V and 4 bases from J, with 19 bases between. This CDR3 region has 17 residues. These data are also associated with another study on T cells expressing NK-cell markers. That report notes: TCR beta cDNA was made by 5'RACE template switching with UMIs. The TCR beta repertoires originated in sorted CD3+CD56+NKG2C+, CD3+CD56+NKG2C- and CD3+CD56-NKG2C+ T cells. Restriction of sorting to alpha-beta TCR T cells was accomplished in several experiments using an anti-gamma-delta TCR antibody.

The rearrangement links TRBV9 to TRBJ1-1; D gene uncertain. The clonotype was recovered from a man aged 50-59 years who received an inactivated influenza vaccine. The sequencing used PBMCs from blood, collected on the day of vaccination. The CDR3, as DNA: TGTGCCAGCAGCGTAGTTGGCTCGGGAGGGTTCGGCACTGAAGCTTTCTTT. Translating gives CASSVVGSGGFGTEAFF.